The present TCR beta chain was sequenced within a study of T cells in Graves' hyperthyroidism and ophthalmopathy. Uncontrolled infection, other autoimmune disease, pregnancy or lactation excluded patients. About this clonotype itself: This may arise from a read error, as a much more abundant clone is one base away.

RNA transcripts provided the source from which TCR beta CDR3 regions were amplified. First-round RT-PCR targeting the TCR CDR3 was performed with the HTBI primer set. TCRdb reprocessed the multiplex PCR reads with MiXCR, giving one entry per CDR3 protein. The table lists some 350,000 distinct CDR3 sequences, roughly 25% of them singletons. The sequenced sample was blood. The receptor was derived from a man aged 50 or older with Graves' hyperthyroidism.

The CDR3 DNA sequence: TGTGCCAGCAGTCCAGGCAGGCTTCCCTCCTACGAGCAGTACTTC. Its translation is CASSPGRLPSYEQYF. The rearrangement links TRBV2 to TRBJ2-7; unclear D gene. Germline V lookup: CDR1 SNHLY, CDR2 FYNNEI. This CDR3 is 15 amino acids long. Trimming left V 5 bases short and J 0 bases short, with 14 bases between. Looking up the rest from reference TRBV2 and TRBJ2-7 gives the full variable domain: EPEVTQTPSHQVTQMGQEVILRCVPISNHLYFYWYRQILGQKVEFLVSFYNNEISEKSEIFDDQFSVERPDGSNFTLKIRSTKLEDSAMYFCASSPGRLPSYEQYFGPGTRLTVT.